These 7 T cell receptor beta chains originate from one sample sequenced in a study of T cells in Graves' hyperthyroidism and ophthalmopathy. Amplified regions were TCR beta CDR3 sequences from RNA transcripts. The HTBI primer set served for first-round RT-PCR of the TCR CDR3. TCRdb processed the multiplex PCR reads anew with MiXCR; each CDR3 protein has one entry. The sample consists of under 70,000 distinct CDR3 sequences, about 53% of them appearing once. Sample: blood. These receptors originate from a woman aged 60-75 years with Graves' ophthalmopathy.

This clonotype was found many times. The chain employs TRBV18 and TRBJ1-1, with D possibly matching TRBD1 (6 bases). CDR1 is KGHSH, CDR2 LQKENI, per germline. The ends were cut back, 6 bases at V and 1 base at J, with 18 bases in the middle. This CDR3 is 16 amino acids long. CDR3 sequence (DNA): TGTGCCAGCTCCCCAGCTTCCAGGGGCTCGAACACTGAAGCTTTCTTT. Its translation: CASSPASRGSNTEAFF.

The chain employs TRBV20-1 and TRBJ2-3, with 9 bases aligning to TRBD2. In germline, CDR1 is DFQATT, CDR2 SNEGSKA (reference sequence). J gave up 2 bases and V 6 bases, and 15 bases lay outside the gene matches. The CDR3 runs to 17 residues. In nucleotides, the CDR3 is TGCAGTGCCCCTGACGCGGGAGGGCCGAGTGACACAGATACGCAGTATTTT. As protein: CSAPDAGGPSDTDTQYF.

For this clonotype: The limits of the CDR3 on the DNA are not certain, so only TCRdb's listed CDR3 is given. The J gene is TRBJ2-3, the V gene TRBV20-1; TRBD2 is taken as the D call from the table, unchecked against the DNA. Germline assignment: CDR1 DFQATT and CDR2 SNEGSKA (reference sequence). The CDR3 spans 20 residues, counting both ends. CDR3 in amino acids: CSARLAGTGNTIYFGDTQYF.

The chain carries TRBV10-3 and TRBJ2-7; D is perhaps TRBD2 (6 bases). The CDR3 contains 14 residues. Germline-derived CDR1 and CDR2 are ENHRY and SYGVKD. Trimming removed 10 bases from V and 6 bases from J, with 22 bases in between. DNA of the CDR3: TGTGCCACCAGAAGAATTGGGACTTTGGGCGAGCAGTACTTC. This translates into CATRRIGTLGEQYF.

This clonotype was detected many times. Relative to the germline gene, one junction end is altered; a read error may explain this. The chain is built from TRBV5-1 and TRBJ2-5; no reliable D call. The CDR3 is made up of 13 amino acids. The germline CDR1 and CDR2 sequences are SGHRS and YFSETQ. CDR3 sequence reads: CASSLVQQETQHF. In DNA, the CDR3 is TGCGCCAGCAGCTTGGTCCAGCAAGAGACCCAGCACTTC.

This chain connects TRBV29-1 to TRBJ1-5, with 7 bases fitting TRBD1. The length of the CDR3 is 14 residues. V was clipped by 5 bases and J by 0 bases; unmatched bases: 4. The germline gives CDR1 SQVTM, CDR2 ANQGSEA. The CDR3 sequence: CSVRGQSSNQPQHF. The CDR3 coding sequence is TGCAGCGTTAGGGGACAGAGTAGCAATCAGCCCCAGCATTTT. Together with reference TRBV29-1 and TRBJ1-5, the CDR3 gives the full variable domain: SAVISQKPSRDICQRGTSLTIQCQVDSQVTMMFWYRQQPGQSLTLIATANQGSEATYESGFVIDKFPISRPNLTFSTLTVSNMSPEDSSIYLCSVRGQSSNQPQHFGDGTRLSIL.

This chain joins TRBV11-2 and TRBJ2-3; 12 positions match TRBD2. The junction had 6 bases not matched to a gene; V was cut back by 6 bases and J by 2 bases. The germline V gene has CDR1 SGHAT and CDR2 FQNNGV. The CDR3 spans 16 residues. The DNA of the CDR3 is TGTGCCAGCAGGCGGACTAGCGGGGCCTACACAGATACGCAGTATTTT. Translating gives CASRRTSGAYTDTQYF.